These T cell receptor beta chains were read from a single sample in a study of T cells in localized non-small cell lung cancer. The assay was immunoSEQ multiplex PCR, and TCRdb's table has in-frame clones only and misses some. The sample consists of 15,000 to 20,000 clones, around four fifths of them appearing once. The specimen comprised peripheral blood, sampled before any cancer treatment. These TCRs come from a male donor aged 60 or over with stage III lung adenocarcinoma. Both conserved end residues are part of each CDR3. D genes are given only for firm matches. Size is omitted from some rows. Given values are once, few, many or a class for expanded clones.

CASSLDRERRNTIYF	TGTGCCAGCAGCTTAGACAGGGAAAGGAGAAACACCATATATTTT	15	TRBJ1-3	TRBV11-2	-	-
CASEAGSGRSYGYTF	TGCGCCAGCGAGGCAGGTTCTGGCAGATCCTATGGCTACACCTTC	15	TRBJ1-2	TRBV5-1	-	-
CASSASGGLGYNEQFF	TGTGCCAGCAGCGCAAGCGGGGGTTTAGGGTACAATGAGCAGTTCTTC	16	TRBJ2-1	TRBV9	-	TRBD2
CAISESTAGGETQYF	TGTGCCATCAGTGAGTCGACTGCAGGGGGAGAGACCCAGTACTTC	15	TRBJ2-5	TRBV10-3	-	TRBD1
CASSSHDLQGARTEAFF	TGTGCCAGCAGCTCACACGACCTACAGGGGGCGCGAACTGAAGCTTTCTTT	17	TRBJ1-1	TRBV7-9	-	TRBD1
CASSLRKGQGYNSPLHF	TGTGCCAGCAGCTTAAGGAAGGGACAGGGGTATAATTCACCCCTCCACTTT	17	TRBJ1-6	TRBV13	-	TRBD1
CASRSAGSRQGLQETQYF	TGTGCCAGCAGGTCAGCGGGGTCACGACAGGGGCTCCAAGAGACCCAGTACTTC	18	TRBJ2-5	TRBV7-6	-	-
CASSLGAEETQYF	TGCGCCAGCAGCTTGGGGGCGGAAGAGACCCAGTACTTC	13	TRBJ2-5	TRBV5-1	-	-
CAWTLNHEAFF	TGTGCCTGGACACTAAACCATGAAGCTTTCTTT	11	TRBJ1-1	TRBV30	-	-
CASSVEGQGNSPLHF	TGTGCCAGCAGCGTAGAGGGACAGGGGAATTCACCCCTCCACTTT	15	TRBJ1-6	TRBV9	-	TRBD1
CASSSDSYLGEQYF	TGTGCCAGCAGCTCAGACAGTTACCTGGGAGAGCAGTACTTC	14	TRBJ2-7	TRBV7-9	once	-
CASSERGRPGNTIYF	TGCGCCAGCAGTGAAAGGGGGCGGCCTGGAAACACCATATATTTT	15	TRBJ1-3	TRBV10-2	-	TRBD1
CASRPAWAGRNEQFF	TGTGCCAGCAGGCCGGCGTGGGCGGGGAGGAATGAGCAGTTCTTC	15	TRBJ2-1	TRBV6-5	few	-
CASSYGGPGAGYGYTF	TGTGCCAGCAGTTACGGGGGACCAGGCGCAGGGTATGGCTACACCTTC	16	TRBJ1-2	TRBV6-6	-	-
CASSYSSGGETDTQYF	TGTGCCAGCAGTTACTCGTCCGGGGGAGAAACAGATACGCAGTATTTT	16	TRBJ2-3	TRBV6-5	-	-
CASSLDSRAYEQYF	TGCGCCAGCAGCTTGGACTCACGGGCCTACGAGCAGTACTTC	14	TRBJ2-7	TRBV5-1	-	-
CASSVGQGEGYTF	TGTGCCAGCAGCGTAGGACAGGGGGAGGGCTACACCTTC	13	TRBJ1-2	TRBV7-2	few	TRBD1
CASGPNQPQHF	TGTGCCAGCGGGCCCAATCAGCCCCAGCATTTT	11	TRBJ1-5	TRBV6-5	-	-
CASSRRDRTEEGYGYTF	TGTGCCAGTAGTCGCCGGGACAGGACGGAGGAAGGCTATGGCTACACCTTC	17	TRBJ1-2	TRBV19	-	TRBD1
CASSQDSGLDTQYF	TGTGCCAGCAGCCAAGATTCAGGGCTTGATACGCAGTATTTT	14	TRBJ2-3	TRBV14	-	-
CASSSWAKNIQYF	TGTGCCAGCAGTTCCTGGGCCAAAAACATTCAGTACTTC	13	TRBJ2-4	TRBV27	-	-
CASSDTYEQYF	TGTGCCAGTAGTGACACCTACGAGCAGTACTTC	11	TRBJ2-7	TRBV19	-	-
CASSSQGGPQHF	TGTGCCAGCAGCTCCCAGGGCGGGCCCCAGCATTTT	12	TRBJ1-5	TRBV7-9	few	-
CASSLDSGRRGGYTF	TGTGCCAGCAGCCTTGACAGCGGAAGGCGTGGGGGCTACACCTTC	15	TRBJ1-2	TRBV2	-	-
CASSLDLGVAEAFF	TGTGCCAGCAGCTTAGATCTGGGGGTCGCTGAAGCTTTCTTT	14	TRBJ1-1	TRBV11-3	-	-